A single T cell receptor beta chain is shown here with its context. This clonotype was detected ten times or more. The target of this receptor is not known. Base qualities are not provided; no much larger clone lies one nucleotide away. Profiling of TCR beta VDJ combinations and CDR3 sequences used genomic DNA as the template. TCR repertoire sequencing was run on an Illumina HiSeq 2000. From the authors' description of their analysis: Repertoires were assessed using TRBV/TRBJ rearrangement plots, CDR3 size and DJ length profiles, and Simpson's diversity index. The immunodominant clone was defined as the most abundant DNA sequence in deep sequencing data. CDR3 amino acid sequences were screened for sharing across subjects and compared with published repertoires and the VDJdb database. Clones were called with MiXCR by TCRdb after fastp trimmed the public reads at Q25, and only in-frame beta chains were retained. Here each entry gathers all rows of one CDR3 protein and keeps the most common genes and DNA. TCRdb, not the original authors, processed these V and J calls. This sample lists 120,000 or so distinct CDR3 sequences; nearly 40% were detected once. In total, the top ten clones hold about 2.4% of the sample.

Expansion of CD8+CD57+ cells had been shown by flow cytometry in the patients chosen for sequencing. All patients had severe acquired aplastic anemia diagnosed by International Study of Aplastic Anemia and Agranulocytosis and Camitta criteria. No therapy had been received by the patients at the time of blood sampling. The study deep-sequenced TCR repertoires of sorted CD4+ and CD8+ blood T cells from severe aplastic anemia patients and healthy subjects. Patients were enrolled under clinicaltrials.gov protocols 00001620, 01623167, 00001397, 00071045, 00081523 and 00961064 in the USA. Ficoll-Paque density gradient centrifugation was used to isolate peripheral blood mononuclear cells. Before DNA was extracted, CD4+ and CD8+ T cells were sorted using either FACS or magnetic beads. This specimen comes from a study of CD8+CD57+ T cells in acquired aplastic anemia (dated by TCRdb to the late 2010s). For the wider study: Extracted DNA from sorted CD4+ and CD8+ cells averaged about 3 ug, ranging from 0.2 to 27.4 ug. CD8+CD57+ expansion was defined as frequency above the mean frequency observed in healthy subjects.

Study-level results and caveats: Around 27 CD8+ CDR3 sequences were found in both patients and controls but appeared to be highly expressed in patients and within the immunodominant clones of the patients. Patients and healthy controls showed no significant difference in CD8+ Simpson's diversity (P=0.060).

CDR1 is given as SGHDN and CDR2 as FVKESK, both from the germline V gene. At the junction V is shortened by 2 bases and J by 3 bases, with 6 bases in between. The CDR3 runs 13 residues from the cysteine to the phenylalanine. Just CDR3 DNA is preserved here, 39 bases in frame from base 1. The receptor's source is a human donor with aplastic anemia. The rearrangement joined TRBV14 to TRBJ2-3; 6 matching bases give a weak D call of TRBD2. Sequenced: sorted CD4+, CD8+, or CD8+CD57+ T cells (not recorded which) from PBMCs. The CDR3 region has the sequence CASSQRGTDTQYF. The base sequence is TGTGCCAGCAGCCAACGGGGGACAGATACGCAGTATTTT.